This T cell receptor beta chain was sequenced for a study of blood T cells in healthy people across ages. General study findings and limits: With unsorted PBMCs, a conclusive comparison of naive versus antigen-experienced cells was not possible.

Primed by a sample-barcoded 5' primer and a J-beta primer mix, a second PCR proceeded for roughly 7 to 12 cycles. Each CDR3 protein is one row after TCRdb ran MiXCR on the 5' RACE reads. The table includes about 680,000 distinct CDR3 sequences, around 48% detected once. This clonotype was picked up a small number of times. What it binds is not known. Each sample yielded at least 5.5 micrograms of PBMC total RNA. V lost 3 bases to trimming and J lost 6 bases; unmatched junction nucleotides: 11. The CDR3 length is 15 residues. Germline V lookup: CDR1 MDHEN, CDR2 SYDVKM. Material for sequencing was blood. The rearrangement uses TRBV28 and TRBJ2-7; 7 nucleotides match TRBD1. This clonotype originated in a woman in her fifties or sixties in good health. CDR3 amino acids: CASSLPQGLSGEQYF. Written as DNA, the CDR3 is TGTGCCAGCAGTTTGCCACAGGGGCTGTCTGGCGAGCAGTACTTC.